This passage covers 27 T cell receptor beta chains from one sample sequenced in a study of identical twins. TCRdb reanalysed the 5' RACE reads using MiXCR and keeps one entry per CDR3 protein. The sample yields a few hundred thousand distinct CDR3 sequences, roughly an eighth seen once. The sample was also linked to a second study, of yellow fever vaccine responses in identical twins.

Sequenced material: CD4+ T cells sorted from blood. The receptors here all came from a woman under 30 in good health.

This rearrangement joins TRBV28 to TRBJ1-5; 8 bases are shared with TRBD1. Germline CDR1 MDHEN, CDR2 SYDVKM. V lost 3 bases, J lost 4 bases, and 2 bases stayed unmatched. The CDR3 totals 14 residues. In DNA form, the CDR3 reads TGTGCCAGCAGTTTTTGGGACAGGAATCAGCCCCAGCATTTT. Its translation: CASSFWDRNQPQHF.

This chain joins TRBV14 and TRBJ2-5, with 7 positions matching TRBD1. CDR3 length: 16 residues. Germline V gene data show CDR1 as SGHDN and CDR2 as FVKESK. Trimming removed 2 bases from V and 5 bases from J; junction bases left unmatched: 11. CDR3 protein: CASSQRQGWARETQYF. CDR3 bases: TGTGCCAGCAGCCAACGACAGGGCTGGGCGCGTGAGACCCAGTACTTC.

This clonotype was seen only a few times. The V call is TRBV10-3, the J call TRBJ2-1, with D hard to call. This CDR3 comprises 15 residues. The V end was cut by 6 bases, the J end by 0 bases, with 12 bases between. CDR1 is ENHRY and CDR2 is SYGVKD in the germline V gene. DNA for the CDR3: TGTGCCATCAGCGTGGGTCTCGGCTCCTACAATGAGCAGTTCTTC. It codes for CAISVGLGSYNEQFF.

The CDR3 DNA is TGTGCCAGCAGCTCAGGTCGCCCCTCTGGGGCCAACGTCCTGACTTTC. Encoded protein: CASSSGRPSGANVLTF. This chain joins TRBV7-8 and TRBJ2-6; D gene uncertain. Trimming took 4 bases from V and 0 from J, leaving 10 bases between them. The CDR3 has 16 amino acids. The germline CDR1 and CDR2 sequences are SGHVS and FQNEAQ. The variable domain in full, completed from reference TRBV7-8 and TRBJ2-6, reads GAGVSQSPRYKVAKRGQDVALRCDPISGHVSLFWYQQALGQGPEFLTYFQNEAQLDKSGLPSDRFFAERPEGSVSTLKIQRTQQEDSAVYLCASSSGRPSGANVLTFGAGSRLTVL.

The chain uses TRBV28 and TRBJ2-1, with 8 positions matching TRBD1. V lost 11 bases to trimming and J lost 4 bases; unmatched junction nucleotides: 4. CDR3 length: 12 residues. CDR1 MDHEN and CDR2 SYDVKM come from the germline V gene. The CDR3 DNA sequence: TGTGCCGGTCGGACAGGGTACAATGAGCAGTTCTTC. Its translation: CAGRTGYNEQFF.

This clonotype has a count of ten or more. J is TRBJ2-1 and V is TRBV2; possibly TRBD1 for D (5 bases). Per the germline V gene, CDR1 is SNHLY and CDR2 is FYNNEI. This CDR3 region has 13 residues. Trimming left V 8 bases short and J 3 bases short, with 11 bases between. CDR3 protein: CASGADSYNEQFF. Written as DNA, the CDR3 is TGTGCCAGCGGGGCTGACAGCTACAATGAGCAGTTCTTC.

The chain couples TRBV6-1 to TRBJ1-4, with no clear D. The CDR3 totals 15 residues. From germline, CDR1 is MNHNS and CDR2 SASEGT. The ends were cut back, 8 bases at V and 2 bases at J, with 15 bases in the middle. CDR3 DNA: TGTGCCAGCTTCGAAGGGTCCACGACTAATGAAAAACTGTTTTTT. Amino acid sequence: CASFEGSTTNEKLFF.

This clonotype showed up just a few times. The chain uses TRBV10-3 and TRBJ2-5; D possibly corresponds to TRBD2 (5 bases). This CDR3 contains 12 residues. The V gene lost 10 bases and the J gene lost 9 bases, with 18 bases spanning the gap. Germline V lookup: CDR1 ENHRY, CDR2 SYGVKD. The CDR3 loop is CARCRARRPQYF. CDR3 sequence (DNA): TGTGCCAGATGTCGCGCTAGGAGGCCCCAGTACTTC.

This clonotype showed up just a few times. For the CDR3, the DNA is TGTGCCAGCAGCGATAGACAGGGGGGTTTGACTGAAGCTTTCTTT. Its translation: CASSDRQGGLTEAFF. The chain has TRBV13 and TRBJ1-1, with 9 bases that match TRBD1. V lost 5 bases, J lost 5 bases, and 9 bases stayed unmatched. CDR3 length: 15 amino acids. CDR1 and CDR2 (germline): PRHDT, FYEKMQ (reference sequence).

CDR3 in DNA: TGTGCCCGGAAGGGACAGTTCTACTTC. It codes for CARKGQFYF. This chain links TRBV27 with TRBJ2-7; 7 nucleotides align to TRBD1. The CDR3 length is 9 residues. V was pared by 11 bases and J by 13 bases, with 8 bases of the junction left unmatched. The V gene's germline CDR1 is MNHEY and CDR2 SMNVEV (reference sequence).

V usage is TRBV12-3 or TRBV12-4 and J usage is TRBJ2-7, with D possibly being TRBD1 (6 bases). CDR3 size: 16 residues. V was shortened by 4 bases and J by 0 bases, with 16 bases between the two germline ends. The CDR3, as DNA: TGTGCCAGCAGTTCTACCGGGACACTGGTCTCCTACGAGCAGTACTTC. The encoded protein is CASSSTGTLVSYEQYF.

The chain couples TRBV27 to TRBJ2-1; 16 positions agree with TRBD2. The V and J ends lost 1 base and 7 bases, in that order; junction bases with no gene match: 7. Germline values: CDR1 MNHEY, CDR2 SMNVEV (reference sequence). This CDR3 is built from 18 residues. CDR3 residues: CASSLFIGTSGRGNEQFF. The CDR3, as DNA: TGTGCCAGCAGTTTATTCATAGGGACTAGCGGGAGGGGAAATGAGCAGTTCTTC.

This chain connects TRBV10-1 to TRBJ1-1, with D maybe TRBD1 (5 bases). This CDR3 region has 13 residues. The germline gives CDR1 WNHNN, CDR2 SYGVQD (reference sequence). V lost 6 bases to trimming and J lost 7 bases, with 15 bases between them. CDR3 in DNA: TGCGCCAGCAGCATCAGGGCTGGGGTTGAAGCTTTCTTT. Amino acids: CASSIRAGVEAFF.

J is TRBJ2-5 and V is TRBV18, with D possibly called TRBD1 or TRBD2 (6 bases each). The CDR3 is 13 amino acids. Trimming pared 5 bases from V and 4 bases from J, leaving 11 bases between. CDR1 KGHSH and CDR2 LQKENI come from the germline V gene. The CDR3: CASSSGGGETQYF. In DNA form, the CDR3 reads TGTGCCAGCTCATCAGGAGGGGGAGAGACCCAGTACTTC. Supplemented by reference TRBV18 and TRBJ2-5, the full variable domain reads NAGVMQNPRHLVRRRGQEARLRCSPMKGHSHVYWYRQLPEEGLKFMVYLQKENIIDESGMPKERFSAEFPKEGPSILRIQQVVRGDSAAYFCASSSGGGETQYFGPGTRLLVL.

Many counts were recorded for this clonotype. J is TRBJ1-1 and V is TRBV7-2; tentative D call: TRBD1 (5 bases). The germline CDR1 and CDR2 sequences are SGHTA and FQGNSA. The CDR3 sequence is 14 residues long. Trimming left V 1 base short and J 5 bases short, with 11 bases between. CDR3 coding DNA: TGTGCCAGCAGCTTAGTTTTCGGGGCTACTGAAGCTTTCTTT. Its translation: CASSLVFGATEAFF.

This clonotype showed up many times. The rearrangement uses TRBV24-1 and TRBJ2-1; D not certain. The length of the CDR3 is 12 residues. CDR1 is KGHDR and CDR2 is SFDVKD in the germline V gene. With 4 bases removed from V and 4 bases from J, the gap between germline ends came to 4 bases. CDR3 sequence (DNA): TGTGCCACCAGTGAACGATACAATGAGCAGTTCTTC. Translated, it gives CATSERYNEQFF.

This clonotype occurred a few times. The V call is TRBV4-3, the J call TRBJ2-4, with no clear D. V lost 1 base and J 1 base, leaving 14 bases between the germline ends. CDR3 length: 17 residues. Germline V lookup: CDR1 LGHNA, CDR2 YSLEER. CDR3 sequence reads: CASSQVFGVEAKNIQYF. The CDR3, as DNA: TGCGCCAGCAGCCAAGTGTTCGGAGTGGAGGCCAAAAACATTCAGTACTTC.

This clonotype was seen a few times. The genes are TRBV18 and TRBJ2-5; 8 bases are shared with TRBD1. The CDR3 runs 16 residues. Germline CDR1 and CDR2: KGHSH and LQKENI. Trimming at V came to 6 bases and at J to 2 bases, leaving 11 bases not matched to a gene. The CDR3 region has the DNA TGTGCCAGCTCGTCCGACTCGGGACAGGCACAAGAGACCCAGTACTTC. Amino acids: CASSSDSGQAQETQYF.

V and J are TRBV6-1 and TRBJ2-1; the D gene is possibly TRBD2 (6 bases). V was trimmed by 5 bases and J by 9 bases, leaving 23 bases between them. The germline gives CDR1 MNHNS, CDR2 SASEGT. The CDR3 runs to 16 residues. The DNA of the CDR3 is TGTGCCAGCAGTCGCCCCTCAAGTAGCGGTGAGGGTGAGCAGTTCTTC. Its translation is CASSRPSSSGEGEQFF.

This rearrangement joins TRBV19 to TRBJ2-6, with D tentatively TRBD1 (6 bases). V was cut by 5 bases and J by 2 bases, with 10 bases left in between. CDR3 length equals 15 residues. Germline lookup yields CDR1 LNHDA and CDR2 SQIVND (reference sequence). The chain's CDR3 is CASSAGVAGANVLTF. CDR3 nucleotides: TGTGCCAGTAGTGCAGGGGTAGCTGGGGCCAACGTCCTGACTTTC.

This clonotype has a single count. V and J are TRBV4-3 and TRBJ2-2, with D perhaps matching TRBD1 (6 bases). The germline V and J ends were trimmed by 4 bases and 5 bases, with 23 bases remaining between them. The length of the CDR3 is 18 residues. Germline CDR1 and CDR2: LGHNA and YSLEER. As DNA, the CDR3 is TGCGCCAGCAGCCTATGGGGAACCTCGGGACACAAAACCGGGGAGCTGTTTTTT. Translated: CASSLWGTSGHKTGELFF.

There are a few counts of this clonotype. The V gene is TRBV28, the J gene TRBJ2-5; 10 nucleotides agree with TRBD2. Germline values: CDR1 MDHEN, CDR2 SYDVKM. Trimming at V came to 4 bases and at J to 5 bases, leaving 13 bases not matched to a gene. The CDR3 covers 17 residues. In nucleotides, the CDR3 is TGTGCCAGCAGTTCCGCTGGAGCGGGAGGGCTGTTGGAGACCCAGTACTTC. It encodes CASSSAGAGGLLETQYF.

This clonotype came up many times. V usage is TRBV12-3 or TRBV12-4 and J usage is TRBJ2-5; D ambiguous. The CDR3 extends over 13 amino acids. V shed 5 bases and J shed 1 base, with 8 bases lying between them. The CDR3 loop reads CASSGRFQETQYF. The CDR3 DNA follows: TGTGCCAGCAGTGGGCGATTCCAAGAGACCCAGTACTTC.

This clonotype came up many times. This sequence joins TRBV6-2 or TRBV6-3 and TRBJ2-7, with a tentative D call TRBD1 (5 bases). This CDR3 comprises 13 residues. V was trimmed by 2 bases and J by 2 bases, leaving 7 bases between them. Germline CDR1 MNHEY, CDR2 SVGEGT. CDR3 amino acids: CASSYGRAYEQYF. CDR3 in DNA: TGTGCCAGCAGTTACGGCAGGGCCTACGAGCAGTACTTC.

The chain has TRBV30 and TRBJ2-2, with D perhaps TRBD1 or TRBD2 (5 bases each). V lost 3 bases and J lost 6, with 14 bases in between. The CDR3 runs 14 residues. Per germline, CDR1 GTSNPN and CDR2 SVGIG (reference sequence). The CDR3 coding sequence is TGTGCCTGGAGCCCGGGACCGAAGGCCGGGGAGCTGTTTTTT. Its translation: CAWSPGPKAGELFF.

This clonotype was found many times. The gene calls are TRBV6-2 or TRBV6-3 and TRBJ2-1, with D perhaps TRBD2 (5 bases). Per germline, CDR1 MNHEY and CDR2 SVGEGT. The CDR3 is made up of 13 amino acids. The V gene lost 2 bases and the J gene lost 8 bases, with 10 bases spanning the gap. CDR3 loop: CASSYLAGYEQFF. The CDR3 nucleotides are TGTGCCAGCAGTTACCTTGCGGGTTATGAGCAGTTCTTC.

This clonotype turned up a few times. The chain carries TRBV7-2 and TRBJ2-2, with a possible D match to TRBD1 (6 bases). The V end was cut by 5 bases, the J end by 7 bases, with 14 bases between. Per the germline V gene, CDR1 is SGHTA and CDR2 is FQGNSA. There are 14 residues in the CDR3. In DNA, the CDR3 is TGTGCCAGCAGCCCCCGGACAGCTCACGGGGAGCTGTTTTTT. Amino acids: CASSPRTAHGELFF.